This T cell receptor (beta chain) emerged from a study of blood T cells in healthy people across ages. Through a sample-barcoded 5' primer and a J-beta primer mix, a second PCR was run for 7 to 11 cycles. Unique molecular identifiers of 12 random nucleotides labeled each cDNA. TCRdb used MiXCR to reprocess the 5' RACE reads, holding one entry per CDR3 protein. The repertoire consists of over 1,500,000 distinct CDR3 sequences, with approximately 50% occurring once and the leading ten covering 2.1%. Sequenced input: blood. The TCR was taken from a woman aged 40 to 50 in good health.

The CDR3 spells CSARSGGVRILYF. Written as DNA, the CDR3 is TGCAGTGCTAGAAGTGGTGGGGTACGGATTTTGTACTTC. J is TRBJ2-7 and V is TRBV20-1; the D is unclear. The germline V gene encodes CDR1 DFQATT and CDR2 SNEGSKA (reference sequence). V was clipped by 2 bases and J by 12 bases, with 20 bases between them. This CDR3 is built from 13 residues.